The T cell receptor (beta chain) under discussion was sequenced for a study of T cells in Graves' hyperthyroidism and ophthalmopathy. Study-level information: Peripheral blood collection took place at initial diagnosis, before any treatment.

TCR beta CDR3 region amplification was performed from RNA transcripts. Researchers ran a first-round RT-PCR on the TCR CDR3 using the HTBI primer set. From the multiplex PCR reads, TCRdb called clonotypes with MiXCR, one entry per CDR3 protein. The table has 250,000 or so distinct CDR3 sequences, 13% to 15% seen once. This clonotype was detected ten times or more. This CDR3 is built from 16 residues. V lost 4 bases to trimming and J lost 5 bases, with 20 bases between them. Per the germline V gene, CDR1 is MDHEN and CDR2 is SYDVKM. The hyperthyroidism patients had all been newly diagnosed, and their disease duration was under 2 months. Their ages ranged from 18 to 65 years. Diagnosis relied on clinical symptoms, serum thyroxine and TRAb, thyroid ultrasound and orbital computed tomography.

Material: blood. The chain uses TRBV28 and TRBJ1-1; a weak D match, TRBD1 (6 bases). This TCR derives from a woman in her 50s with Graves' hyperthyroidism that later progressed to Graves' ophthalmopathy. CDR3 amino acids: CASSSRLGQWRTEAFF. CDR3 bases: TGTGCCAGCAGTTCACGGTTGGGACAATGGAGAACTGAAGCTTTCTTT.